This T cell receptor (beta chain) was recovered during a study of T cell responses to AZD1222 COVID-19 vaccine. Study observations and caveats: The number of AZD1222 recipients seropositive at baseline was only five to seven.

From germline, CDR1 is SGHKS and CDR2 YYEKEE (reference sequence). The ends were cut back, 4 bases at V and 7 bases at J, with 18 bases in the middle. The CDR3 sequence is 15 residues long. Here immunoSEQ multiplex PCR was the method, and the copy in TCRdb shows in-frame clones only, minus some. The sample holds around 100,000 clones, around 81% seen once. Note on this clone: Its antigen is as yet unknown.

Sequences were derived from peripheral blood, sampled on day 0 of AZD1222 vaccination. The source is an adult in good health. The gene calls are TRBV5-5 and TRBJ1-5, with no clear D. The CDR3 region is CASSLTDRPGQPQHF. DNA of the CDR3: TGTGCCAGCAGCCTGACCGATCGCCCCGGCCAGCCCCAGCATTTT.